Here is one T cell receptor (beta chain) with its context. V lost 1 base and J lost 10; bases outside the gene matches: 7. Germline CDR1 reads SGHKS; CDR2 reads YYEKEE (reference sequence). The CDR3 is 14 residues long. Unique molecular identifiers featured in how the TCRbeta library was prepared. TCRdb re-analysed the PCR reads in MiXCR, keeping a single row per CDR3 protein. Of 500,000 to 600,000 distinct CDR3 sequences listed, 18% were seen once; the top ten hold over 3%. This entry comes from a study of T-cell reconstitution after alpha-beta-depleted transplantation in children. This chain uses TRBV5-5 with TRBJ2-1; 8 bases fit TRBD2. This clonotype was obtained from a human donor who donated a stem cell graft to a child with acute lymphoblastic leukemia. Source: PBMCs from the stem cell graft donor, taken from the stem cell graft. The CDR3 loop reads CASSLPSAGGEQFF. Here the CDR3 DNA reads TGTGCCAGCAGCTTGCCCTCTGCGGGAGGCGAGCAGTTCTTC.